Listed below are T cell receptor beta chains from one sample, sequenced in a study of post-analysis software for immune sequencing data. TCRdb reprocessed the PCR reads with MiXCR, giving one entry per CDR3 protein. The data show 350,000 to 450,000 distinct CDR3 sequences, approximately 39% seen once. The sample was blood. All receptors come from a girl between 2 and 10 years old with multiple sclerosis. CDR3s include the opening cysteine and the closing phenylalanine or tryptophan. D genes are given only for firm matches.

d_call v_call cdr3_aa
TRBD1 TRBV4-1 CASSQAPTGGHRCYGYTF
NA TRBV18 CASSPQVVQPRQETQYF
NA TRBV6-1 CASSETGYNEQYF
TRBD2 TRBV7-2 CASRELAGGPENEQFF
NA TRBV28 CANSWGDQPQHF
NA TRBV15 CATSRDQTISEAFF
TRBD1 TRBV7-2 CASSLPRDRGHTDTQYF
TRBD1 TRBV10-2 CASSDGDRGIRTDTQYF
NA TRBV3-1 CASSQAAIGYTF
NA TRBV5-1 CASSLGESYNGQFF
NA TRBV5-6 CASSLGQRHYGYTF
NA TRBV6-2/TRBV6-3 CASSSDRTAMNTEAFF
TRBD1 TRBV28 CASSPRTGRWYEQYF
TRBD2 TRBV4-1 CASSQALAGGPREQYF
NA TRBV7-8 CASSSSRWAVHNEQFF
NA TRBV27 CASRSEGVGTGELFF
NA TRBV7-2 CASSLALMGHLEQYF
TRBD2 TRBV7-9 CASSPPPRASGSSMHEQFF
NA TRBV12-3/TRBV12-4 CASSLALRSTFYGYTF
NA TRBV20-1 CSARDDRPNPFYTDTQYF
NA TRBV28 CASSSDGGAGYEQYF
NA TRBV12-3/TRBV12-4 CASSNRLEHADTQYF
TRBD2 TRBV7-2 CASSDPSGGYYEQYF
NA TRBV4-3 CASSQETGGNQPQHF
NA TRBV27 CASSSPWAEKLFF
TRBD2 TRBV12-3/TRBV12-4 CASKFGTSGMTDTQYF
NA TRBV5-5 CASSFDSLNTEAFF
TRBD2 TRBV4-2 CASSQDHAGGYNEQFF
NA TRBV7-6 CASSLRHEETQYF
NA TRBV14 CASSQKSYEQYF
NA TRBV20-1 CSARPEETYEQYF
NA TRBV7-2 CASEWVALSEAFF
NA TRBV18 CASSPRTSGHGDTQYF
TRBD1 TRBV29-1 CSVQWRDRVIQPQHF
NA TRBV27 CASSPVHLSSYEQYF
TRBD1 TRBV7-2 CASSWGQGGFHEQYF
NA TRBV6-2/TRBV6-3 CASSSHPLGYTF
NA TRBV5-1 CASSLDRSEGATQYF
TRBD2 TRBV5-1 CASKVAGGQETQYF
NA TRBV20-1 CSARDLKTYEQYF
NA TRBV20-1 CSARRRNTEAFF
NA TRBV7-9 CASSLVTADTQYF
NA TRBV5-1 CASSWGKFGYTEAFF
TRBD1 TRBV6-1 CASSDSGGPYEQYF
NA TRBV5-4 CASSRRQRQPLLHSEQFF